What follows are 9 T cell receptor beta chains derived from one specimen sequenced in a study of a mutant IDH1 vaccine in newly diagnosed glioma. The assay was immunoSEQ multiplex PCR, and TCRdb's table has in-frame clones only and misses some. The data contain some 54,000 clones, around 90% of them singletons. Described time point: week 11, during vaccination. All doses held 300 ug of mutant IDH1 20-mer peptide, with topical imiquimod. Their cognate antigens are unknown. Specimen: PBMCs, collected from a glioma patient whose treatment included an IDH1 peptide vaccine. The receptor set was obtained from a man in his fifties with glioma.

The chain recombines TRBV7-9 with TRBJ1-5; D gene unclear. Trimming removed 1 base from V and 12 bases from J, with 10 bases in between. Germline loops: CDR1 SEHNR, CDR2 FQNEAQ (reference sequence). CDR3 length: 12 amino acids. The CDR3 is CASSLDGMLQHF. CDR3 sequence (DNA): TGTGCCAGCAGCTTAGATGGTATGCTCCAGCATTTT.

CDR3 sequence (DNA): TGTGCCAGCAGCTTAAGGGCTTCCTACAATGAGCAGTTCTTC. It specifies CASSLRASYNEQFF. This chain joins TRBV13 and TRBJ2-1; no firm D call. Trimming removed 2 bases from V and 1 base from J, with 6 bases in between. This CDR3 has 14 residues. In germline, CDR1 is PRHDT, CDR2 FYEKMQ (reference sequence). Complete variable domain (other parts from reference TRBV13 and TRBJ2-1): AAGVIQSPRHLIKEKRETATLKCYPIPRHDTVYWYQQGPGQDPQFLISFYEKMQSDKGSIPDRFSAQQFSDYHSELNMSSLELGDSALYFCASSLRASYNEQFFGPGTRLTVL.

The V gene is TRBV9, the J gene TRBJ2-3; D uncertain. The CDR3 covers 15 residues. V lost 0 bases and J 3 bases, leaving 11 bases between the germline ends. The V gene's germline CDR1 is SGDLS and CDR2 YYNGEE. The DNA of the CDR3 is TGTGCCAGCAGCGTAGCTGGGCATGGAACAGATACGCAGTATTTT. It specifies CASSVAGHGTDTQYF.

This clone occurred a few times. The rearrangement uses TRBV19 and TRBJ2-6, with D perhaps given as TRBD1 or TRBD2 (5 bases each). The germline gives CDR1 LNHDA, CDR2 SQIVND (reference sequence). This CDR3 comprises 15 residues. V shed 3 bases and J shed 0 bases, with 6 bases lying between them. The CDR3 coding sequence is TGTGCCAGTAGTATTGGGGGCTCTGGGGCCAACGTCCTGACTTTC. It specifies CASSIGGSGANVLTF. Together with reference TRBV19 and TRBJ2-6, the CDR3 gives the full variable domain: DGGITQSPKYLFRKEGQNVTLSCEQNLNHDAMYWYRQDPGQGLRLIYYSQIVNDFQKGDIAEGYSVSREKKESFPLTVTSAQKNPTAFYLCASSIGGSGANVLTFGAGSRLTVL.

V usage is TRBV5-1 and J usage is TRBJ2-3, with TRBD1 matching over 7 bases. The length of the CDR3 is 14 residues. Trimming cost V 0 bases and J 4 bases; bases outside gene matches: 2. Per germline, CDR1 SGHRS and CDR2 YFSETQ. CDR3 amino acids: CASSLVTGSDTQYF. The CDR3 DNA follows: TGCGCCAGCAGCTTGGTGACAGGGTCAGATACGCAGTATTTT.

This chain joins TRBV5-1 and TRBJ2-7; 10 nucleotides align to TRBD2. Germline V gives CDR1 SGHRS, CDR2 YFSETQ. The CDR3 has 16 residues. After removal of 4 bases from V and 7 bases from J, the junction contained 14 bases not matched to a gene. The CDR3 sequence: CASSPRAGGPAGEQYF. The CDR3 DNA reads TGCGCCAGCAGCCCCCGAGCGGGAGGGCCCGCGGGGGAGCAGTACTTC.

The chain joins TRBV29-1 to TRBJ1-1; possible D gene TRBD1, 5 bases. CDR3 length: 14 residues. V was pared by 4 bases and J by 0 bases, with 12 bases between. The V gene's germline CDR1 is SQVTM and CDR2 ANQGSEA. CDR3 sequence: CSVGVSGLNTEAFF. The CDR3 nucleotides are TGCAGCGTTGGAGTTTCGGGGCTGAACACTGAAGCTTTCTTT.

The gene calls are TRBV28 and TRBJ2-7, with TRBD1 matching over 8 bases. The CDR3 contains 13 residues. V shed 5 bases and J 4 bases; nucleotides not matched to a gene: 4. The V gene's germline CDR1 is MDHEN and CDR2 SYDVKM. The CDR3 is CASSAGGLYEQYF. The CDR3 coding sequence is TGTGCCAGCAGTGCAGGGGGCTTATACGAGCAGTACTTC.

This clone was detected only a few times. CDR3 region: CASSLATEAFF. The CDR3 DNA is TGTGCCAGCAGCCTCGCCACTGAAGCTTTCTTT. J is TRBJ1-1 and V is TRBV5-6; D uncertain. The CDR3 is made up of 11 amino acids. CDR1 SGHDT and CDR2 YYEEEE come from the germline V gene. V was trimmed by 4 bases and J by 4 bases, leaving 5 bases between them. The complete variable domain, with remaining parts taken from reference TRBV5-6 and TRBJ1-1, reads DAGVTQSPTHLIKTRGQQVTLRCSPKSGHDTVSWYQQALGQGPQFIFQYYEEEERQRGNFPDRFSGHQFPNYSSELNVNALLLGDSALYLCASSLATEAFFGQGTRLTVV.